This entry lists 19 T cell receptor beta chains sequenced from one sample in a study of follicular helper T cells after annual influenza vaccination. The time point was: 2014-2015 season, 7 days after vaccination. This table comes from immunoSEQ multiplex PCR, and its TCRdb copy is limited to in-frame clones, with some not included. The table shows some 9,900 clones, with roughly four fifths occurring only once. The sequencing used CXCR5- memory CD4+ T cells sorted from blood, collected 7 days after influenza vaccination. The origin of the receptors is an adult who received the influenza vaccine.

The chain combines TRBV5-1 with TRBJ1-1; 9 bases map to TRBD1. Trimming at V came to 3 bases and at J to 5 bases, leaving 5 bases not matched to a gene. Germline V gene sequence: CDR1 SGHRS, CDR2 YFSETQ. CDR3 length: 14 amino acids. Written as DNA, the CDR3 is TGCGCCAGCAGCTCGCTGACAGGGGGGACTGAAGCTTTCTTT. Its protein is CASSSLTGGTEAFF.

The V call is TRBV6-5, the J call TRBJ2-7; D gene ambiguous. From germline, CDR1 is MNHEY and CDR2 SVGAGI. The CDR3 length is 15 residues. V shed 0 bases and J shed 0 bases, with 9 bases lying between them. The chain's CDR3 is CASSYSSRLSYEQYF. The CDR3 region has the DNA TGTGCCAGCAGTTACTCGAGTCGGCTCTCCTACGAGCAGTACTTC.

This clone appeared a few times. The chain links TRBV2 to TRBJ1-6, with D perhaps matching TRBD1 (6 bases). CDR3 length equals 16 residues. Germline V CDR1 and CDR2: SNHLY, FYNNEI. Trimming removed 7 bases from V and 8 bases from J, with 21 bases in between. This CDR3 reads CASNFLRGAVYSPLHF. In DNA, the CDR3 is TGTGCCAGCAACTTCCTCCGGGGGGCGGTCTATTCACCCCTCCACTTT.

This clone was seen more than once but under ten times. The chain carries TRBV5-6 and TRBJ1-2; 7 bases fit TRBD1. The CDR3 contains 15 residues. V lost 0 bases, J lost 2 bases, and 4 bases stayed unmatched. The germline V gene encodes CDR1 SGHDT and CDR2 YYEEEE. CDR3 residues: CASSLAGGSNYGYTF. CDR3 coding DNA: TGTGCCAGCAGCTTGGCAGGGGGAAGCAACTATGGCTACACCTTC.

The V gene is TRBV29-1, the J gene TRBJ1-1; TRBD1 agrees at 10 bases. The ends lost 6 bases at V and 4 bases at J; junction bases unmatched: 14. Germline V lookup: CDR1 SQVTM, CDR2 ANQGSEA. The CDR3 extends over 16 amino acids. The CDR3 DNA is TGCAGCGTGGGGGACCGTTCGGGACAGGGGCCCACTGAAGCTTTCTTT. Its protein product is CSVGDRSGQGPTEAFF.

V and J are TRBV14 and TRBJ1-5, with 8 bases identical to TRBD1. This CDR3 is 19 amino acids long. V was clipped by 0 bases and J by 4 bases; unmatched bases: 14. CDR1 is SGHDN, CDR2 FVKESK, per germline. The CDR3 sequence is CASSQDSADRVLWNQPQHF. The CDR3 coding sequence is TGTGCCAGCAGCCAAGATTCGGCGGACAGGGTCCTTTGGAATCAGCCCCAGCATTTT.

The chain couples TRBV18 to TRBJ1-5; D not certain. This CDR3 is 13 amino acids long. The germline gives CDR1 KGHSH, CDR2 LQKENI. V lost 4 bases to trimming and J lost 5 bases, with 9 bases between them. CDR3 residues: CASSHGRDQPQHF. The CDR3 nucleotides are TGTGCCAGCTCACACGGACGGGATCAGCCCCAGCATTTT.

The chain recombines TRBV29-1 with TRBJ2-5, with a tentative D call TRBD2 (5 bases). This CDR3 has 12 residues. CDR1 is SQVTM, CDR2 ANQGSEA, per germline. The CDR3 sequence is CTVGVSQETQYF. Written as DNA, the CDR3 is TGCACCGTCGGGGTGTCCCAAGAGACCCAGTACTTC.

V and J are TRBV28 and TRBJ2-7; 7 nucleotides line up with TRBD1. Germline V gene data show CDR1 as MDHEN and CDR2 as SYDVKM. This CDR3 has 15 residues. Trimming cost V 4 bases and J 2 bases; bases outside gene matches: 8. For the CDR3, the DNA is TGTGCCAGCAGTTCCTCCGGGACAGCTCCCTACGAGCAGTACTTC. This translates into CASSSSGTAPYEQYF.

The chain carries TRBV9 and TRBJ2-1; 10 bases match TRBD2. The junction had 3 bases not matched to a gene; V was cut back by 0 bases and J by 0 bases. This CDR3 is built from 17 residues. The germline CDR1 and CDR2 sequences are SGDLS and YYNGEE. The CDR3 coding sequence is TGTGCCAGCAGCGTAGAACTAGCGGGGCACTCCTACAATGAGCAGTTCTTC. Translating gives CASSVELAGHSYNEQFF.

This clone has only one observation. V and J are TRBV5-1 and TRBJ1-1, with 8 bases matching TRBD1. Looked up from germline, CDR1 is SGHRS and CDR2 is YFSETQ. The CDR3 consists of 14 residues. J gave up 8 bases and V 2 bases, and 8 bases lay outside the gene matches. CDR3 DNA sequence: TGCGCCAGCAGCTTCTCAGGACAGGGAAAGGAAGCTTTCTTT. This translates into CASSFSGQGKEAFF.

The chain uses TRBV27 and TRBJ2-7; TRBD1 matches at 8 bases. This CDR3 has 15 amino acids. The V gene's germline CDR1 is MNHEY and CDR2 SMNVEV (reference sequence). V shed 3 bases and J 3 bases; nucleotides not matched to a gene: 7. The CDR3 reads CASSFSDRGGYEQYF. The CDR3 DNA reads TGTGCCAGCAGTTTCTCCGACAGGGGTGGCTACGAGCAGTACTTC.

This clone was seen a single time. The rearrangement uses TRBV14 and TRBJ2-6; perhaps D is TRBD1 or TRBD2 (5 bases each). The CDR3 contains 16 residues. CDR1 and CDR2 (germline): SGHDN, FVKESK. Deletions cut 8 bases from V and 0 bases from J, with 14 bases between. Here the CDR3 reads CASRGVDFSGANVLTF. CDR3 coding DNA: TGTGCCAGCCGAGGGGTCGACTTCTCTGGGGCCAACGTCCTGACTTTC.

The chain has TRBV30 and TRBJ2-2; D remains ambiguous. V was trimmed by 0 bases and J by 0 bases, leaving 2 bases between them. From germline, CDR1 is GTSNPN and CDR2 SVGIG (reference sequence). CDR3 length: 13 amino acids. The CDR3, as DNA: TGTGCCTGGAGTGTAACGAACACCGGGGAGCTGTTTTTT. This gives the protein CAWSVTNTGELFF.

This clone showed up just a few times. V and J are TRBV28 and TRBJ1-2; D remains ambiguous. Germline loops: CDR1 MDHEN, CDR2 SYDVKM. This CDR3 region has 13 residues. With 3 bases removed from V and 2 bases from J, the gap between germline ends came to 7 bases. CDR3 region: CASSLGWNYGYTF. The CDR3, as DNA: TGTGCCAGCAGTTTGGGGTGGAACTATGGCTACACCTTC.

This rearrangement joins TRBV7-7 to TRBJ2-5, with TRBD1 matching over 12 bases. Germline V gene sequence: CDR1 SSHAT, CDR2 FNYEAQ (reference sequence). The ends lost 4 bases at V and 4 bases at J; junction bases unmatched: 13. CDR3 length: 18 residues. CDR3 amino acids: CASSSIRDRGLGLETQYF. As DNA, the CDR3 is TGTGCCAGCAGCTCAATCCGGGACAGGGGGCTAGGGTTAGAGACCCAGTACTTC. The variable domain in full, with the rest retrieved from reference TRBV7-7 and TRBJ2-5, is GAGVSQSPRYKVTKRGQDVTLRCDPISSHATLYWYQQALGQGPEFLTYFNYEAQPDKSGLPSDRFSAERPEGSISTLTIQRTEQRDSAMYRCASSSIRDRGLGLETQYFGPGTRLLVL.

The chain carries TRBV27 and TRBJ1-5; no clear D gene. Germline V gene lookup returns CDR1 MNHEY and CDR2 SMNVEV (reference sequence). CDR3 length: 12 amino acids. V was shortened by 6 bases and J by 5 bases, with 8 bases between the two germline ends. CDR3 DNA sequence: TGTGCCAGCAGAAAGGGAGATCAGCCCCAGCATTTT. It codes for CASRKGDQPQHF.

This clone showed up just once. The chain employs TRBV19 and TRBJ2-7, with TRBD1 identical over 7 bases. From germline, CDR1 is LNHDA and CDR2 SQIVND (reference sequence). Losses at the gene ends were 3 bases for V and 5 bases for J; bases not matched to a gene: 7. The CDR3 is made up of 14 amino acids. CDR3 sequence: CASSINMGTDEQYF. In DNA, the CDR3 is TGTGCCAGTAGTATCAATATGGGGACAGACGAGCAGTACTTC. The whole variable domain, remainder taken from reference TRBV19 and TRBJ2-7, is DGGITQSPKYLFRKEGQNVTLSCEQNLNHDAMYWYRQDPGQGLRLIYYSQIVNDFQKGDIAEGYSVSREKKESFPLTVTSAQKNPTAFYLCASSINMGTDEQYFGPGTRLTVT.

The CDR3 DNA is TGTGCCAGCAGTTTGCAGTTGAACTATGGCTACACCTTC. Amino acids: CASSLQLNYGYTF. The J gene is TRBJ1-2, the V gene TRBV28; no clear D gene. V was shortened by 3 bases and J by 2 bases, with 7 bases between the two germline ends. CDR3 size: 13 residues. The germline V gene encodes CDR1 MDHEN and CDR2 SYDVKM.